The sample holds one count of the clone carrying this T cell receptor (beta chain). As handled by the study authors: Nucleated cell counts were estimated from reference gene primer amplification. Repertoires were generated with immunoSEQ multiplex PCR, while TCRdb's copy carries only in-frame clones and drops some. For V, J and clone size, that table is used; D and trimming come from the DNA. The sample lists 100,000 or so clones; around 89% were seen once. These data come from a study of blood T cell repertoires in COVID-19. Across the study: Spain, Italy and the United States supplied samples that represented acute and convalescent COVID-19. Sources were T cells, B-cell-depleted T cells, or PBMCs; the material itself was cDNA or gDNA.

Germline V gene sequence: CDR1 SEHNR, CDR2 FQNEAQ (reference sequence). V shed 9 bases and J 5 bases; nucleotides not matched to a gene: 7. This CDR3 is 13 amino acids long. Sequenced sample: peripheral blood. The sequence was collected from a human donor with acute or convalescent COVID-19. The donor label of this sample is uncertain. This rearrangement joins TRBV7-9 to TRBJ2-5; 9 bases are a match to TRBD2. In DNA form, the CDR3 reads TGTGCCAGTCTGTCTAGCGGGAAGGAGACCCAGTACTTC. It encodes CASLSSGKETQYF. Combining the CDR3 with reference TRBV7-9 and TRBJ2-5 gives the whole variable domain DTGVSQNPRHKITKRGQNVTFRCDPISEHNRLYWYRQTLGQGPEFLTYFQNEAQLEKSRLLSDRFSAERPKGSFSTLEIQRTEQGDSAMYLCASLSSGKETQYFGPGTRLLVL.